The 14 T cell receptor beta chains listed next were all sequenced from one sample in a study of T cells after yellow fever vaccination. MiXCR was run by TCRdb on the 5' RACE reads, yielding one entry per CDR3 protein. This table holds under 200,000 distinct CDR3 sequences, 6.5% to 8.5% found once. The input for sequencing was CD4+ T cells sorted from PBMCs, taken less than 6 days after the first yellow fever vaccination. The receptors come from a man aged 18 to 30 who received the YFV17D yellow fever vaccine.

For this clonotype: It may be a read error: a sequence one base away is much more abundant. V gene TRBV12-3 or TRBV12-4 combines with J gene TRBJ2-7; TRBD1 is a possible D gene (6 bases). The CDR3 sequence is 15 residues long. CDR3 in amino acids: CASSPSDRDSYKQYF. CDR3 nucleotides: TGTGCCAGCAGTCCCTCGGACAGAGACTCCTACAAGCAGTACTTC.

This clonotype was counted many times. The J gene is TRBJ1-2, the V gene TRBV6-2 or TRBV6-3; D remains unclear. Trimming removed 4 bases at V and 2 bases at J, with 14 bases between. The CDR3 contains 15 residues. From germline, CDR1 is MNHEY and CDR2 SVGEGT. CDR3 amino acids: CASSLLDGGNYGYTF. CDR3 nucleotides: TGTGCCAGCAGTTTACTGGATGGCGGCAACTATGGCTACACCTTC.

This clonotype was counted a few times. Here the CDR3 DNA reads TGTGCCAGCAGCCGGGTCGGGAGGGGCACAGATACGCAGTATTTT. It is translated as CASSRVGRGTDTQYF. The chain employs TRBV2 and TRBJ2-3; 8 positions match TRBD2. With 6 bases clipped from V and 1 base from J, the junction kept 6 bases outside the gene matches. Germline CDR1 reads SNHLY; CDR2 reads FYNNEI. The CDR3 length is 15 residues. Using reference TRBV2 and TRBJ2-3 for the parts outside the CDR3, the full variable domain is EPEVTQTPSHQVTQMGQEVILRCVPISNHLYFYWYRQILGQKVEFLVSFYNNEISEKSEIFDDQFSVERPDGSNFTLKIRSTKLEDSAMYFCASSRVGRGTDTQYFGPGTRLTVL.

In this sample, this clonotype turned up a few times. The chain links TRBV5-1 to TRBJ2-3; 10 nucleotides align to TRBD1. The CDR3 consists of 15 residues. The germline CDR1 and CDR2 sequences are SGHRS and YFSETQ. J gave up 4 bases and V 0 bases, and 2 bases lay outside the gene matches. For the CDR3, the DNA is TGCGCCAGCAGCTTGGTGGGGACAGGGGCAGATACGCAGTATTTT. This translates into CASSLVGTGADTQYF.

This clonotype was observed many times. This chain links TRBV6-4 with TRBJ1-6, with D possibly TRBD1 on 5 matching bases. There are 13 residues in the CDR3. Trimming removed 5 bases at V and 10 bases at J, with 12 bases between. Germline loops: CDR1 MRHNA, CDR2 SNTAGT. In DNA form, the CDR3 reads TGTGCCAGCAGTTCAGGGTATGGATCACCCCTCCACTTT. It is translated as CASSSGYGSPLHF.

The table lists this clonotype with many counts. The chain uses TRBV5-1 and TRBJ1-6; D not certain. The CDR3 has 16 amino acids. Looked up from germline, CDR1 is SGHRS and CDR2 is YFSETQ. Trimming took off 6 bases at V and 14 bases at J, with 27 bases between the two ends. The DNA for the CDR3 is TGCGCCAGCACCGACCTTATGGACGGAGGATTAGTTTCCCTCCACTTT. It specifies CASTDLMDGGLVSLHF.

This clonotype has ten or more counts. The chain recombines TRBV12-3 or TRBV12-4 with TRBJ2-3; D is perhaps TRBD1 (6 bases). Trimming took 6 bases from V and 1 from J, leaving 14 bases between them. The CDR3 runs to 15 residues. The DNA for the CDR3 is TGTGCCAGCAGCCCAGGGGTGGAAGGCACAGATACGCAGTATTTT. Residues: CASSPGVEGTDTQYF.

V gene TRBV30 combines with J gene TRBJ2-5, with D tentatively TRBD1 (8 bases). V was trimmed by 0 bases and J by 6 bases, leaving 14 bases between them. The CDR3 sequence is 14 residues long. Looked up from germline, CDR1 is GTSNPN and CDR2 is SVGIG (reference sequence). CDR3 amino acids: CAWSVQGGSQTQYF. CDR3 in DNA: TGTGCCTGGAGTGTACAGGGGGGGAGTCAGACCCAGTACTTC. Full variable domain (missing parts from reference TRBV30 and TRBJ2-5): SQTIHQWPATLVQPVGSPLSLECTVEGTSNPNLYWYRQAAGRGLQLLFYSVGIGQISSEVPQNLSASRPQDRQFILSSKKLLLSDSGFYLCAWSVQGGSQTQYFGPGTRLLVL.

This clonotype was seen repeatedly, ten times or more. The genes are TRBV10-3 and TRBJ1-2; D gene uncertain. V was shortened by 6 bases and J by 0 bases, with 26 bases between the two germline ends. The CDR3 extends over 19 amino acids. CDR1 and CDR2 (germline): ENHRY, SYGVKD. CDR3 protein: CAISPRKVSGRTANYGYTF. In DNA form, the CDR3 reads TGTGCCATCAGCCCCAGAAAGGTGTCGGGCCGAACAGCTAACTATGGCTACACCTTC.

This clonotype has ten or more counts. The rearrangement links TRBV12-3 or TRBV12-4 to TRBJ2-3; 9 nucleotides agree with TRBD1. This CDR3 has 17 residues. The trim removed 2 bases at V and 4 bases at J, leaving 10 bases unmatched. This CDR3 reads CASSLRGSTGGADTQYF. CDR3 nucleotide sequence: TGTGCCAGCAGTTTAAGGGGGTCCACAGGGGGCGCAGATACGCAGTATTTT.

This chain joins TRBV7-2 and TRBJ2-7; unclear D gene. Deletions cut 2 bases from V and 3 bases from J, with 14 bases between. CDR1 and CDR2 from the germline V gene are SGHTA and FQGNSA. CDR3 size: 15 residues. CDR3 DNA sequence: TGTGCCAGCAGCTTATCAGAAGCCCCCGGCTACGAGCAGTACTTC. As protein: CASSLSEAPGYEQYF.

V is TRBV12-3 or TRBV12-4 and J is TRBJ1-5; D gene unclear. V shed 3 bases and J shed 4 bases, with 10 bases lying between them. The CDR3 loop spans 14 amino acids. The CDR3 here is CASSFQPQNQPQHF. CDR3 nucleotide sequence: TGTGCCAGCAGTTTTCAACCCCAAAATCAGCCCCAGCATTTT.

This clonotype showed up just a few times. The gene calls are TRBV5-4 and TRBJ2-1; 10 nucleotides line up with TRBD2. The CDR3 sequence is 16 residues long. With V trimmed by 4 bases and J by 10 bases, 14 bases remained unmatched. Germline CDR1 and CDR2: SGHNT and YYREEE (reference sequence). The CDR3 coding sequence is TGTGCCAGCAGCCGAACTAGCGGGACGTACCACAGGGAGCAGTTCTTC. Translated: CASSRTSGTYHREQFF.

The chain uses TRBV11-1 and TRBJ1-3; TRBD1 agrees at 10 bases. This CDR3 comprises 19 residues. V shed 3 bases and J 1 base; nucleotides not matched to a gene: 12. Germline V gene data show CDR1 as SGHAT and CDR2 as FQDESV (reference sequence). Written as DNA, the CDR3 is TGTGCCAGCAGCTTGGGGTCGGCGGGACAGGGGATGTCTGGAAACACCATATATTTT. It specifies CASSLGSAGQGMSGNTIYF.